What follows are 32 T cell receptor beta chains derived from one specimen sequenced in a study of T cell changes during pregnancy in multiple sclerosis (dated by TCRdb to about 2019). Libraries were built with the immunoSEQ multiplex PCR assay. TCRdb retrieved this table from immuneACCESS and kept in-frame rearrangements only. Not all clones are present; in checked studies, unresolved V genes account for under half, and no reason is known for the remainder. The sample has 15,000 to 20,000 clones on record, about four fifths of them singletons. 9% to 10% of the sample is held by the ten biggest clonotypes. The source material was CD8+ T cells from peripheral blood mononuclear cells, sampled in the second trimester of pregnancy. The receptors originated from a female donor in good health, enrolled as a control in a pregnancy study.

This chain connects TRBV11-2 to TRBJ1-2; 7 nucleotides line up with TRBD1. The J segment lost 0 bases and the V segment lost 5 bases, leaving 3 bases of the junction unmatched. The CDR3 contains 14 residues. CDR1 is SGHAT and CDR2 is FQNNGV in the germline V gene. The CDR3 DNA sequence: TGTGCCAGCAGCCCCGGGACAGCTAACTATGGCTACACCTTC. Its translation: CASSPGTANYGYTF.

The V call is TRBV16, the J call TRBJ2-1; 9 bases match TRBD2. The germline CDR1 and CDR2 sequences are KGHSY and FQNENV. The CDR3 is 17 residues long. The J segment lost 5 bases and the V segment lost 0 bases, leaving 8 bases of the junction unmatched. The CDR3 DNA sequence: TGTGCCAGCAGCCAATCGATGGCTAGCGGGGATAACAATGAGCAGTTCTTC. Protein product: CASSQSMASGDNNEQFF.

V and J are TRBV4-3 and TRBJ2-6; D uncertain. CDR3 size: 16 residues. Germline loops: CDR1 LGHNA, CDR2 YSLEER. V shed 0 bases and J shed 0 bases, with 6 bases lying between them. The CDR3 reads CASSQEYSSGANVLTF. In nucleotides, the CDR3 is TGCGCCAGCAGCCAAGAGTACAGCTCTGGGGCCAACGTCCTGACTTTC.

The rearrangement links TRBV4-1 to TRBJ2-7; weak D call: TRBD2 (7 bases). The germline CDR1 and CDR2 sequences are MGHRA and YSYEKL. Trimming removed 4 bases at V and 4 bases at J, with 14 bases between. This CDR3 is built from 14 residues. The CDR3 is CASSPWGGTYEQYF. Here the CDR3 DNA reads TGCGCCAGCAGCCCTTGGGGGGGCACATACGAGCAGTACTTC.

The V call is TRBV2, the J call TRBJ1-2; 7 bases line up with TRBD1. CDR1 is SNHLY and CDR2 is FYNNEI in the germline V gene. Losses at the gene ends were 6 bases for V and 2 bases for J; bases not matched to a gene: 3. The CDR3 covers 13 residues. CDR3 protein: CASRRQGNYGYTF. The CDR3 bases are TGTGCCAGCAGGAGACAGGGAAACTATGGCTACACCTTC.

The rearrangement uses TRBV7-6 and TRBJ1-5; TRBD1 matches 10 bases. The germline V gene encodes CDR1 SGHVS and CDR2 FNYEAQ. The V gene end was trimmed by 1 base and the J gene end by 1 base; junction bases not matched to a gene: 4. The length of the CDR3 is 17 residues. The CDR3, as DNA: TGTGCCAGCAGCTTAGGGGACAGGGGTGAAAGCAATCAGCCCCAGCATTTT. This translates into CASSLGDRGESNQPQHF.

The chain is built from TRBV7-9 and TRBJ2-7, with no clear D. Germline V lookup: CDR1 SEHNR, CDR2 FQNEAQ (reference sequence). This CDR3 contains 11 residues. Trimming shortened V by 6 bases and J by 6 bases, and 9 bases separated the two germline ends. The DNA of the CDR3 is TGTGCCAGCAGTCTTAGTGCCGAGCAGTACTTC. Translated: CASSLSAEQYF.

This rearrangement joins TRBV19 to TRBJ2-3, with a weak D call TRBD2 (7 bases). The germline V gene encodes CDR1 LNHDA and CDR2 SQIVND (reference sequence). The CDR3 is 16 amino acids. The ends were cut back, 7 bases at V and 2 bases at J, with 19 bases in the middle. CDR3: CASTRGGAPYTDTQYF. The CDR3 bases are TGTGCCAGTACCAGAGGGGGGGCCCCCTACACAGATACGCAGTATTTT.

V gene TRBV9 combines with J gene TRBJ1-2; D is ambiguous. The CDR3 runs 13 residues. Trimming removed 4 bases from V and 4 bases from J, with 11 bases in between. Germline V gene lookup returns CDR1 SGDLS and CDR2 YYNGEE. The CDR3 here is CASSSLASYGYTF. The CDR3 region has the DNA TGTGCCAGCAGCTCATTAGCGTCCTATGGCTACACCTTC.

This clone was picked up one time. The V and J genes are TRBV13 and TRBJ2-7; weak D call: TRBD1 (5 bases). CDR1 is PRHDT and CDR2 is FYEKMQ in the germline V gene (reference sequence). This CDR3 has 17 residues. The V end lost 0 bases, the J end lost 0 bases, and 15 bases lay between the germline ends. The CDR3 DNA reads as TGTGCCAGCAGCTTAGGACGGAAGGGGTTTTCCTCCTACGAGCAGTACTTC. It encodes CASSLGRKGFSSYEQYF.

CDR3 in amino acids: CASSLGTTNTGELFF. The CDR3 nucleotides read TGCGCCAGCAGCCTGGGGACAACGAACACCGGGGAGCTGTTTTTT. V gene TRBV5-1 combines with J gene TRBJ2-2, with TRBD1 as a possible D gene (6 bases). The V end was cut by 4 bases, the J end by 0 bases, with 10 bases between. This CDR3 has 15 amino acids. CDR1 and CDR2 (germline): SGHRS, YFSETQ.

The genes are TRBV4-2 and TRBJ1-1, with 8 positions matching TRBD1. V lost 0 bases and J lost 7; bases outside the gene matches: 10. Germline assignment: CDR1 LGHNA and CDR2 YNFKEQ. The CDR3 sequence is 16 residues long. CDR3 nucleotides: TGTGCCAGCAGCCAAGAAAACAGCTGGACAGGGCGTGAAGCTTTCTTT. Translation: CASSQENSWTGREAFF.

DNA of the CDR3: TGTGCCAGCAGTGACTCGAGTCGGACAGGCTCTGGGGAGCTGTTTTTT. This codes for CASSDSSRTGSGELFF. The chain couples TRBV6-4 to TRBJ2-2; 7 bases are shared with TRBD1. Germline values: CDR1 MRHNA, CDR2 SNTAGT. V was clipped by 0 bases and J by 8 bases; unmatched bases: 9. This CDR3 comprises 16 residues.

J is TRBJ2-7 and V is TRBV7-9, with 9 bases aligning to TRBD1. The germline V gene has CDR1 SEHNR and CDR2 FQNEAQ (reference sequence). With V trimmed by 1 base and J by 5 bases, 6 bases remained unmatched. The CDR3 covers 15 residues. CDR3 coding DNA: TGTGCCAGCAGCTTAGTCGGGGACAGGGACCACGAGCAGTACTTC. The encoded protein is CASSLVGDRDHEQYF.

The chain employs TRBV7-6 and TRBJ2-5, with 12 bases fitting TRBD2. The CDR3 is 17 amino acids. CDR1 and CDR2 from the germline V gene are SGHVS and FNYEAQ. The ends lost 0 bases at V and 7 bases at J; junction bases unmatched: 9. CDR3 in DNA: TGTGCCAGCAGCTTAGCCACTAGCGGGGGGCCTCGAGGGACCCAGTACTTC. It encodes CASSLATSGGPRGTQYF.

This clone appeared a few times. J is TRBJ1-6 and V is TRBV6-4; D is unresolved. The V gene's germline CDR1 is MRHNA and CDR2 SNTAGT. The CDR3 is 15 residues long. The V end was cut by 0 bases, the J end by 5 bases, with 8 bases between. This CDR3 is CASSDSVENNSPLHF. The CDR3 DNA sequence: TGTGCCAGCAGTGACTCGGTGGAGAATAATTCACCCCTCCACTTT.

This chain joins TRBV2 and TRBJ1-2; a weak D match, TRBD1 (5 bases). V was shortened by 3 bases and J by 4 bases, with 12 bases between the two germline ends. The CDR3 totals 14 residues. Germline CDR1 reads SNHLY; CDR2 reads FYNNEI. This chain's CDR3 is CASSEGQGLYGYTF. The CDR3 coding sequence is TGTGCCAGCAGTGAGGGGCAGGGACTCTATGGCTACACCTTC.

V and J are TRBV13 and TRBJ1-3; no definite D call. Germline V lookup: CDR1 PRHDT, CDR2 FYEKMQ (reference sequence). The CDR3 extends over 16 amino acids. The V end was cut by 2 bases, the J end by 0 bases, with 11 bases between. CDR3 loop: CASSLWEGSSGNTIYF. DNA for the CDR3: TGTGCCAGCAGCTTATGGGAGGGAAGCTCTGGAAACACCATATATTTT. The full variable domain, its missing parts supplied by reference TRBV13 and TRBJ1-3, is AAGVIQSPRHLIKEKRETATLKCYPIPRHDTVYWYQQGPGQDPQFLISFYEKMQSDKGSIPDRFSAQQFSDYHSELNMSSLELGDSALYFCASSLWEGSSGNTIYFGEGSWLTVV.

CDR3 sequence reads: CASSQAGWDRNSPLHF. The CDR3 nucleotides read TGCGCCAGCAGCCAAGCGGGATGGGACAGGAATTCACCCCTCCACTTT. The chain couples TRBV4-3 to TRBJ1-6, with 8 bases matching TRBD1. The CDR3 loop spans 16 amino acids. Germline V gene lookup returns CDR1 LGHNA and CDR2 YSLEER. V dropped 1 base and J dropped 7; count of bases not matched to a gene: 6.

V usage is TRBV6-5 and J usage is TRBJ1-1; D possibly corresponds to TRBD1 (6 bases). This CDR3 has 14 residues. Looked up from germline, CDR1 is MNHEY and CDR2 is SVGAGI. The V end lost 2 bases, the J end lost 6 bases, and 13 bases lay between the germline ends. In nucleotides, the CDR3 is TGTGCCAGCAGTTACGGAGACAGGCCAGCTGAAGCTTTCTTT. This gives the protein CASSYGDRPAEAFF.

The genes are TRBV30 and TRBJ1-5; D might be TRBD1 (6 bases). The CDR3 extends over 14 amino acids. Germline loops: CDR1 GTSNPN, CDR2 SVGIG (reference sequence). Trimming removed 5 bases at V and 6 bases at J, with 17 bases between. In nucleotides, the CDR3 is TGTGCCTGGGGATCAGGGGTGGCCAGTCAGCCCCAGCATTTT. Translated, it gives CAWGSGVASQPQHF.

The rearrangement uses TRBV5-6 and TRBJ2-3; 13 bases agree with TRBD2. J gave up 2 bases and V 1 base, and 1 base lay outside the gene matches. This CDR3 is built from 16 residues. Germline V gives CDR1 SGHDT, CDR2 YYEEEE. In DNA form, the CDR3 reads TGTGCCAGCAGCTTGACTAGCGGGGGGGCCACAGATACGCAGTATTTT. Encoded protein: CASSLTSGGATDTQYF.

The chain has TRBV7-3 and TRBJ2-7; maybe TRBD2 (5 bases). V was cut by 5 bases and J by 4 bases, with 12 bases left in between. Looked up from germline, CDR1 is SGHTA and CDR2 is FQGTGA. The CDR3 spans 13 residues. CDR3 nucleotides: TGTGCCAGCAGCCCCAGCGGCGGGTACGAGCAGTACTTC. As protein: CASSPSGGYEQYF.

The chain joins TRBV6-6 to TRBJ1-2; TRBD1 agrees at 9 bases. The V segment lost 6 bases and the J segment 2 bases; nucleotides outside the gene matches: 7. The germline V gene has CDR1 MNHNY and CDR2 SVGAGI (reference sequence). This CDR3 contains 15 residues. The CDR3 DNA sequence: TGTGCCAGCAGCTCACAGGGGGCCGGAAACTATGGCTACACCTTC. Translation gives CASSSQGAGNYGYTF.

V usage is TRBV6-5 and J usage is TRBJ1-1; D remains ambiguous. Per the germline V gene, CDR1 is MNHEY and CDR2 is SVGAGI. Trimming shortened V by 2 bases and J by 4 bases, and 14 bases separated the two germline ends. The CDR3 runs 15 residues. The CDR3 protein is CASSYRVGAGTEAFF. The CDR3 DNA reads TGTGCCAGCAGTTACCGCGTGGGCGCGGGCACTGAAGCTTTCTTT.

This clone was seen just once. The gene calls are TRBV4-3 and TRBJ2-7; 9 nucleotides agree with TRBD1. The CDR3 is 14 residues long. Germline V gives CDR1 LGHNA, CDR2 YSLEER. With 4 bases clipped from V and 4 bases from J, the junction kept 5 bases outside the gene matches. CDR3 protein: CASSPGTGIYEQYF. CDR3 sequence (DNA): TGCGCCAGCAGCCCCGGGACAGGGATATACGAGCAGTACTTC.

The gene calls are TRBV27 and TRBJ1-1; 9 bases agree with TRBD1. Germline loops: CDR1 MNHEY, CDR2 SMNVEV (reference sequence). Trimming removed 2 bases from V and 4 bases from J; junction bases left unmatched: 2. This CDR3 spans 14 amino acids. CDR3 sequence (DNA): TGTGCCAGCAGTTTAACGACAGGGGGCACTGAAGCTTTCTTT. It codes for CASSLTTGGTEAFF.

The chain carries TRBV30 and TRBJ1-5; D remains unclear. This CDR3 is built from 15 residues. V gave up 2 bases and J gave up 1 base, with 12 bases separating them. Germline CDR1 GTSNPN, CDR2 SVGIG (reference sequence). CDR3 protein: CAWSPDASSNQPQHF. As DNA, the CDR3 is TGTGCCTGGAGTCCTGATGCTAGCAGCAATCAGCCCCAGCATTTT.

Concerning this clone: The junction departs from the called germline gene at one end, perhaps through a read error. The same CDR3 also results from other DNA sequences found in this sample. The CDR3 reads CASSLVGGNSNQPQHF. CDR3 DNA: TGTGCCAGCAGCTTGGTGGGAGGGAATAGCAATCAGCCCCAACATTTT. V and J are TRBV5-8 and TRBJ1-5; D not resolved. Germline V CDR1 and CDR2: SGHTS, YDEGEE. CDR3 length: 16 residues.

V and J are TRBV30 and TRBJ2-1, with TRBD1 matching 7 bases. The CDR3 has 17 residues. Trimming removed 5 bases from V and 0 bases from J; junction bases left unmatched: 13. Germline V CDR1 and CDR2: GTSNPN, SVGIG (reference sequence). CDR3 in amino acids: CAWLGQAAPSSYNEQFF. CDR3 nucleotides: TGTGCCTGGCTAGGACAGGCAGCTCCAAGCTCCTACAATGAGCAGTTCTTC.

This clone has only a few counts. J is TRBJ1-1 and V is TRBV9; 7 nucleotides align to TRBD1. The CDR3 is made up of 15 amino acids. From germline, CDR1 is SGDLS and CDR2 YYNGEE. Unmatched junction bases numbered 6, after V lost 3 bases and J lost 1 base. Written as DNA, the CDR3 is TGTGCCAGCAGCGGGGTCCAGGGGGAGAACACTGAAGCTTTCTTT. Amino acids: CASSGVQGENTEAFF.

V and J are TRBV14 and TRBJ1-1, with TRBD1 identical over 8 bases. V dropped 0 bases and J dropped 8; count of bases not matched to a gene: 8. CDR1 and CDR2 from the germline V gene are SGHDN and FVKESK. The CDR3 has 15 amino acids. CDR3 protein: CASSQDGQGLEEAFF. The CDR3, as DNA: TGTGCCAGCAGCCAAGATGGACAGGGTCTGGAGGAAGCTTTCTTT. The whole variable domain, filled in from reference TRBV14 and TRBJ1-1, reads EAGVTQFPSHSVIEKGQTVTLRCDPISGHDNLYWYRRVMGKEIKFLLHFVKESKQDESGMPNNRFLAERTGGTYSTLKVQPAELEDSGVYFCASSQDGQGLEEAFFGQGTRLTVV.